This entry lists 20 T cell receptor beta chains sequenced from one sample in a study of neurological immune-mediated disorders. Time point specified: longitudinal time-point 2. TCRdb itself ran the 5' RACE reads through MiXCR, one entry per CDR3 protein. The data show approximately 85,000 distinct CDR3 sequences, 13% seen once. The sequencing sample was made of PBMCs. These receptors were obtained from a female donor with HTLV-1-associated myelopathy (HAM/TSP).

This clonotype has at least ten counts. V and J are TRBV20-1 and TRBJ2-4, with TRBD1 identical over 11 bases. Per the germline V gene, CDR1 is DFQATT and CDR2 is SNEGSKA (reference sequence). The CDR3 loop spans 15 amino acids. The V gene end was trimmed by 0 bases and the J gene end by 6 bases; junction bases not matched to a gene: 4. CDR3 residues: CSARERTGGTNIQYF. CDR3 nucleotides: TGCAGTGCTAGAGAGCGGACAGGGGGCACAAACATTCAGTACTTC.

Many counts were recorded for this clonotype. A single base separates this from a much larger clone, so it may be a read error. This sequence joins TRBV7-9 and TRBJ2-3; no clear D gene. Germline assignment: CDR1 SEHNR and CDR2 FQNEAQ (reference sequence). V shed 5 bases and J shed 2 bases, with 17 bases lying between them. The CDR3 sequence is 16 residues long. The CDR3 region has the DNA TGTGCCAGCAGCCCCCTGCTCGCATCTAACACAGATACGCAGTATTTT. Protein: CASSPLLASNTDTQYF.

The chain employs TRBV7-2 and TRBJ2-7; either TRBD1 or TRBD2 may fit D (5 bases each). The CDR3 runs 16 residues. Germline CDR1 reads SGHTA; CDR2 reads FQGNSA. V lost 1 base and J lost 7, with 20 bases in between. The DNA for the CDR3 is TGTGCCAGCAGCTTAGTAGTGGGGGAGACCTACAATGAGCAGTACTTC. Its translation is CASSLVVGETYNEQYF.

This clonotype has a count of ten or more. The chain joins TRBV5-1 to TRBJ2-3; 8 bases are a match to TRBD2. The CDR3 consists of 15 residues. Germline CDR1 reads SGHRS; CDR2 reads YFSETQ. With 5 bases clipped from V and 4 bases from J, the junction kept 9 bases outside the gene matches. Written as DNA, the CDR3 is TGCGCCAGCAGAGCGGCGGCGGGGGGTCCAGATACGCAGTATTTT. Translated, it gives CASRAAAGGPDTQYF. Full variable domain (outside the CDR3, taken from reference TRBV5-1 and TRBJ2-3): KAGVTQTPRYLIKTRGQQVTLSCSPISGHRSVSWYQQTPGQGLQFLFEYFSETQRNKGNFPGRFSGRQFSNSRSEMNVSTLELGDSALYLCASRAAAGGPDTQYFGPGTRLTVL.

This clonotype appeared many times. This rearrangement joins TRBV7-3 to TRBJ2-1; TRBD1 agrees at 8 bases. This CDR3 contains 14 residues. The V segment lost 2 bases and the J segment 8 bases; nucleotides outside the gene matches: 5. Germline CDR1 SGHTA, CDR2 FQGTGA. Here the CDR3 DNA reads TGTGCCAGCAGCTTAGACAGGGGATGGCATGAGCAGTTCTTC. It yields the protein CASSLDRGWHEQFF.

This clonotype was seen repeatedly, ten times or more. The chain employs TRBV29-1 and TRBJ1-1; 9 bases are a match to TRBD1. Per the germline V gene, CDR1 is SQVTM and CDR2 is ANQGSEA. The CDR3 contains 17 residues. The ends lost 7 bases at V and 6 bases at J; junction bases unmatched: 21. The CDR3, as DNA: TGCAGCGCCTCAAAGGGACAGGGAAGGGGACAGAGATCTGAAGCTTTCTTT. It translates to CSASKGQGRGQRSEAFF.

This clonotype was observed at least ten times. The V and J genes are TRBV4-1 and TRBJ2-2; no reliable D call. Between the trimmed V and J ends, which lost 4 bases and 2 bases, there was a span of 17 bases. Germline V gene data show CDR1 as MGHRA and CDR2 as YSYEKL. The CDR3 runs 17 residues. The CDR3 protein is CASSRPLSTQNTGELFF. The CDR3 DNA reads TGCGCCAGCAGCCGCCCTCTCTCGACACAAAACACCGGGGAGCTGTTTTTT.

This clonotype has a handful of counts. The CDR3 loop is CASGNRAVNSPLHF. DNA of the CDR3: TGTGCCAGTGGAAACAGGGCGGTAAATTCACCCCTCCACTTT. The rearrangement links TRBV28 to TRBJ1-6, with D perhaps matching TRBD1 (6 bases). The V gene lost 9 bases and the J gene lost 7 bases, with 16 bases spanning the gap. Germline V gene lookup returns CDR1 MDHEN and CDR2 SYDVKM. The CDR3 is 14 residues long.

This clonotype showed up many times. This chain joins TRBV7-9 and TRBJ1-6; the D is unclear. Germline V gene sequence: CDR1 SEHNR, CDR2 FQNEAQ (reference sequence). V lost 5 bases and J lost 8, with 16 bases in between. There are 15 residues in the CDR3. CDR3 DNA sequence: TGTGCCAGCAGCCCGCCGGGAGCTGGAGATTCACCCCTCCACTTT. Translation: CASSPPGAGDSPLHF.

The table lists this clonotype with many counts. CDR3 coding DNA: TGCGCCAGCAGCCAAGATTTCCGGCCGCAGGGGGCCCACGAGCAGTACTTC. This sequence encodes CASSQDFRPQGAHEQYF. The chain combines TRBV4-1 with TRBJ2-7, with 8 bases aligning to TRBD1. Losses at the gene ends were 0 bases for V and 5 bases for J; bases not matched to a gene: 12. CDR1 and CDR2 (germline): MGHRA, YSYEKL. This CDR3 has 17 amino acids.

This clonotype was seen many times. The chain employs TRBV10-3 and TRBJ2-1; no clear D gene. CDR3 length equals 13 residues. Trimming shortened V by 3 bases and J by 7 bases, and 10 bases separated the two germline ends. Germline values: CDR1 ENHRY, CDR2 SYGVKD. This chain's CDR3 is CAISDVMGNEQFF. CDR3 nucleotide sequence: TGTGCCATCAGTGACGTCATGGGGAATGAGCAGTTCTTC.

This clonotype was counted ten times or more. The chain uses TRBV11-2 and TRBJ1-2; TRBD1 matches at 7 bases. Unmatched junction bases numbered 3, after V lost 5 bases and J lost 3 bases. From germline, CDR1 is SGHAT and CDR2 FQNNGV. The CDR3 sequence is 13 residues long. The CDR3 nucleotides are TGTGCCAGCAGCGTAGGGGGCTACTATGGCTACACCTTC. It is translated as CASSVGGYYGYTF.

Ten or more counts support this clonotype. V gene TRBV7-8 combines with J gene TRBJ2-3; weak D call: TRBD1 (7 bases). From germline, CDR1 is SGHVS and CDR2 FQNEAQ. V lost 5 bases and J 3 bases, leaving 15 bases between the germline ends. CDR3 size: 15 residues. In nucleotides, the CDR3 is TGTGCCAGCAGCCCCTCGACAGGGAGGACAGATACGCAGTATTTT. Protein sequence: CASSPSTGRTDTQYF.

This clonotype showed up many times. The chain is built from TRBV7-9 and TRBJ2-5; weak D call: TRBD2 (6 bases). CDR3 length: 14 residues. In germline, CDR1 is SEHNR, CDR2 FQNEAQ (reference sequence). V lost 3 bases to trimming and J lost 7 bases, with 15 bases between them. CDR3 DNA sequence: TGTGCCAGCAGCTTCAGCACTAGCAGTGCGACCCAGTACTTC. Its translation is CASSFSTSSATQYF.

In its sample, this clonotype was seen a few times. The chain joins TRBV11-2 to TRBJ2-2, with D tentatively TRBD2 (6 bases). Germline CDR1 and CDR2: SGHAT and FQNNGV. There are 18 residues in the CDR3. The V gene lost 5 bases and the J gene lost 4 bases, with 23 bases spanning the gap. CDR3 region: CASSQNDWRGLFTGELFF. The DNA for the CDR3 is TGTGCCAGCAGCCAAAATGACTGGCGGGGCCTTTTCACCGGGGAGCTGTTTTTT.

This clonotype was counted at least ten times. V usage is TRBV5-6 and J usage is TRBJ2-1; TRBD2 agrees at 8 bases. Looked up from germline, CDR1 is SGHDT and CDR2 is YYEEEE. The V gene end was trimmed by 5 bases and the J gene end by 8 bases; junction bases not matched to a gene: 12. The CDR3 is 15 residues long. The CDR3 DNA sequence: TGTGCCAGCAGTCAACCGGGACTAGGATGGGATGAGCAGTTCTTC. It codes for CASSQPGLGWDEQFF.

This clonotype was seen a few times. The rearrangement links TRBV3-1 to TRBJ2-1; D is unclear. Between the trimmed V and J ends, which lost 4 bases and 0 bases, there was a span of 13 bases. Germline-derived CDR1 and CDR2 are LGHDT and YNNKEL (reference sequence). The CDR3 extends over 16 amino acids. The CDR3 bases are TGTGCCAGCAGCCGGGCCCCCCCGAGCTCCTACAATGAGCAGTTCTTC. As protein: CASSRAPPSSYNEQFF.

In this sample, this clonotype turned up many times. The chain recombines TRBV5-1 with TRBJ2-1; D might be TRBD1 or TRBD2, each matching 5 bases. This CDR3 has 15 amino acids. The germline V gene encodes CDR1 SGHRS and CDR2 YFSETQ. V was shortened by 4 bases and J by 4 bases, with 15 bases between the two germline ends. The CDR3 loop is CASSPEGPVYNEQFF. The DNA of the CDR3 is TGCGCCAGCAGCCCAGAGGGGCCGGTATACAATGAGCAGTTCTTC.

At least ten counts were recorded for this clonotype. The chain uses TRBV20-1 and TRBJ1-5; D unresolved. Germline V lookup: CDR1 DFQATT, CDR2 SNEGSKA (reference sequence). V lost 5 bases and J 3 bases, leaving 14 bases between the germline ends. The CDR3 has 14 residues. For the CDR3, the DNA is TGCAGTGCTTCGCCCGCAGAGCCCAATCAGCCCCAGCATTTT. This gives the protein CSASPAEPNQPQHF.

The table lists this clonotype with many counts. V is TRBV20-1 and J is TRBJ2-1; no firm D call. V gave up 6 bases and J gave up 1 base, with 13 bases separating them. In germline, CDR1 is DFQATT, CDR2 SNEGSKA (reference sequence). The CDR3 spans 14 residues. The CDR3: CSALAGPSYNEQFF. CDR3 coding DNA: TGCAGTGCCCTGGCTGGGCCATCCTACAATGAGCAGTTCTTC.